This T cell receptor (beta chain) emerged from a study of STAT5B mutations in CD4+ large granular lymphocyte leukemia (dated by TCRdb to the early 2020s). About the investigation overall: Among the healthy controls, the CDR3 'QG' motif was associated with a particular HLA allele. Flow cytometry on FACSCanto II or FACSVerse confirmed that purified fractions exceeded 95% purity among lymphocytes. The study compared the TCRbeta repertoires of patients with CD4+ T-cell large granular lymphocyte leukemia against the TCRbeta repertoires of healthy blood donors. The paper's findings and limits, for the study overall: TRBV06-family usage was enriched among the top patient clones (8/27) compared with healthy controls (2/35). Compared with healthy CD4+ repertoires, CD4-sorted patient repertoires appeared more clonal, and this difference remained even after the putative leukemic clones were removed. Main leukemic clonotypes were private to each patient, although 20% to 25% of the main leukemic clonotypes were found at low frequency in the non-leukemic repertoires of other patients. The data were not HLA-matched, and the higher clonality in CD4+ T-LGLL than in CD8+ T-LGLL could be due to the relatively small sample size.

Healthy controls were approximately 40 blood donors whose buffy coats came from the Finnish Red Cross blood service. All TCR-sequenced material derived from peripheral blood: patient blood samples and healthy donor buffy coats. Ficoll-Hypaque gradient centrifugation was used to isolate peripheral blood mononuclear cells. CD4+ cells were magnetically purified from the buffy coats of healthy controls. The Gentra Puregene Cell and Tissue kit was used for genomic DNA extraction, and quantification was performed on a Qubit 2.0 fluorometer. Worth noting for this clone: The antigen it recognizes is unknown. No much larger clonotype is one base removed from it; base qualities were not supplied.

From its cysteine to its phenylalanine, the CDR3 spans 13 amino acids. The sequence is cut down to CDR3 DNA, 39 bases in frame from base 1. The junction carries 11 bases between V and J, which are trimmed by 2 bases and 9 bases respectively. From the germline V gene, CDR1 is MNHNS and CDR2 is SASEGT. TCRbeta rearrangements were sequenced from genomic DNA using the immunoSEQ assay at survey resolution. The study's own analysis went as follows. In the TCR sequencing data, the lowest productive clonotype frequency that could be detected was 2.59 x 10-5. Only productive TCRbeta rearrangements, defined as complete and in-frame sequences, were included in the analyses. Sample clonality was computed as Simpson clonality in the immunoSEQ Analyzer version 3.0. Clones were categorized by frequency as very rare, small, medium, large (1-20%) or hyperexpanded (>20%). Generation probabilities were estimated with OLGA 1.2.3, V-gene circos plots were generated with VDJtools, specificities were searched for in VDJdb, and CDR3 motifs were identified with GLIPH. This is the immuneACCESS table as TCRdb keeps it, with only in-frame sequences that have V and J called. A part of the clones is gone; compared with another copy, unresolved V genes explain less than half, and the rest is unexplained. V and J calls and clone size are as listed in that table; D and trimming were resolved from the DNA. For this sample the table gives about 30,000 clones, of which 70% to 90% were detected only once. The ten most abundant clones make up about 3.2% of the sample.

The source is a human donor in good health. This sequence uses TRBV6-1 and TRBJ2-4; perhaps TRBD1 is the D gene, with 5 bases matching. The sample taken for sequencing was CD4+ T cells from blood buffy coats. The DNA is TGTGCCAGCAGTGAATCCCAGGGAACCATTCAGTACTTC. Its protein product is CASSESQGTIQYF.